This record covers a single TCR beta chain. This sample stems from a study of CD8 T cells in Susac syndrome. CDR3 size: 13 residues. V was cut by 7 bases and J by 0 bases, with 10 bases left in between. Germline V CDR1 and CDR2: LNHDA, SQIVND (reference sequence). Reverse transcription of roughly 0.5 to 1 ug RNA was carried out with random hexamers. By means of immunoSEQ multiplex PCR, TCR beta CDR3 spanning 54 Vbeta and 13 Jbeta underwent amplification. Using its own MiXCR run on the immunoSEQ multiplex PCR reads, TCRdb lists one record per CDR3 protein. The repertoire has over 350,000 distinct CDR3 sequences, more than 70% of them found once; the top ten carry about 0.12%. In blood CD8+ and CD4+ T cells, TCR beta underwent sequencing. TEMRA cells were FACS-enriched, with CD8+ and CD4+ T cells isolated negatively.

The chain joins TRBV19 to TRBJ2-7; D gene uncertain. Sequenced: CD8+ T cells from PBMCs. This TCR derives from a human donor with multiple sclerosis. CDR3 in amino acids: CASNSPGSYEQYF. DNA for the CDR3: TGTGCCAGTAATTCCCCTGGCTCCTACGAGCAGTACTTC. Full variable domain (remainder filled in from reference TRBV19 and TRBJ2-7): DGGITQSPKYLFRKEGQNVTLSCEQNLNHDAMYWYRQDPGQGLRLIYYSQIVNDFQKGDIAEGYSVSREKKESFPLTVTSAQKNPTAFYLCASNSPGSYEQYFGPGTRLTVT.